This T cell receptor (beta chain) originates from a study of blood T cell repertoires in COVID-19. Per the original data handling: Nucleated cell number was recorded as an estimate derived from reference gene primer amplification. Data came from immunoSEQ multiplex PCR; TCRdb stores just in-frame clones and leaves some out. V and J calls and clone size are copied from that table; D and trimming were computed from the DNA. The data hold 400,000 or so clones, with roughly 86% observed a single time. The CDR3 length is 14 residues. Germline V gene lookup returns CDR1 SGDLS and CDR2 YYNGEE. V was clipped by 4 bases and J by 1 base, with 12 bases between them.

The clonotype was recovered from a man in his forties in a cohort exposed to, infected with or recovered from COVID-19 (not recorded which). This sequence joins TRBV9 and TRBJ2-7, with D maybe TRBD2 (5 bases). The sequenced material came from PBMCs or T cells enriched from blood (not recorded which). CDR3 DNA: TGTGCCAGCAGCCAATACGGGGTATCCTACGAGCAGTACTTC. Translated, it gives CASSQYGVSYEQYF.